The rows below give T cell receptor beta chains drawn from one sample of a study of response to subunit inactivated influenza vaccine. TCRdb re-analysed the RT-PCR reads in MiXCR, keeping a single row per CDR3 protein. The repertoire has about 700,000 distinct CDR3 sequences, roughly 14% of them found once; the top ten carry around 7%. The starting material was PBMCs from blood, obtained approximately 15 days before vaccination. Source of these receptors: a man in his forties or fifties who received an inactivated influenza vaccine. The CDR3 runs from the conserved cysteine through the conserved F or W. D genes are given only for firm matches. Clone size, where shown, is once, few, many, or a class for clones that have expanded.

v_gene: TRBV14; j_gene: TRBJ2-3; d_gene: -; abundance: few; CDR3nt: TGTGCCAGCAGCCAACCCGGGAGCACCTCGAGGTTCCAGTATTTT; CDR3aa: CASSQPGSTSRFQYF
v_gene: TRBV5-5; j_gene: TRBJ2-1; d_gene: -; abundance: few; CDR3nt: TGTGCCAGCAGCTTGAACAGGGTTTCGGATGAGCAGTTCTTC; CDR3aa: CASSLNRVSDEQFF
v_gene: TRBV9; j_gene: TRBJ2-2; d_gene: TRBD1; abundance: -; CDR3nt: TGTGCCAGCAGCGACCGAACAGGGGTTGGAACCGGGGAGCTGTTTTTT; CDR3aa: CASSDRTGVGTGELFF
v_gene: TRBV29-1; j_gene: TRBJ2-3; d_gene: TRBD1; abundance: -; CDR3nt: TGCAGCGCCACGAAGGGGACAGCCACAGATACGCAGTATTTT; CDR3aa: CSATKGTATDTQYF
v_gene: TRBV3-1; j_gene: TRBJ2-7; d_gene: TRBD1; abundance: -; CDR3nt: TGTGCCAGCAGCCAAGATACAGGGGAAAGCTACGAGCAGTACTTC; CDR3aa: CASSQDTGESYEQYF
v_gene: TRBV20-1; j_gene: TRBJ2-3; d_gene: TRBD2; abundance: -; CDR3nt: TGCAGTGCTAGGCCCGTACTAGCGTCCCATGGTGTGGATACGCAGTATTTT; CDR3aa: CSARPVLASHGVDTQYF
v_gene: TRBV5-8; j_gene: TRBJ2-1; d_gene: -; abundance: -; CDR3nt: TGTGCCAGCAGCTTGGGACAAGTCCCTTACAATGAGCAGTTCTTC; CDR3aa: CASSLGQVPYNEQFF
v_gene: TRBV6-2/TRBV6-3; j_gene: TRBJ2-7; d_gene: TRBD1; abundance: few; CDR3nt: TGTGCCAGCAGTTACCCGATCTCGGGACAGGGGGCTGGACGGGTCTACGAGCAGTACTTC; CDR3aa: CASSYPISGQGAGRVYEQYF
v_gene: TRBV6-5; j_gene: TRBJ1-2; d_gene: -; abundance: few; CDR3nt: TGTGCCAGCAGTTACTCCGTGGACTATGGCTACACCTTC; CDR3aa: CASSYSVDYGYTF
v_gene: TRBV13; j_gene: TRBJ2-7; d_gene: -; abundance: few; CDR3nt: TGTGCCAGCAGAAAAATGGGGGGTACCTACGAGCAGTACTTC; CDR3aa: CASRKMGGTYEQYF
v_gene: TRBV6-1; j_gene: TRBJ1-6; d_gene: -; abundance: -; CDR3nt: TGTGCCACCCAACAGAGCTCCTATAATTCACCCCTCCACTTT; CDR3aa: CATQQSSYNSPLHF
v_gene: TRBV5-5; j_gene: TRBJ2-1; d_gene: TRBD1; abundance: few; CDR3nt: TGTGCCAGCAGCGTTAGCCGGGACAGGCGATACAATGAGCAGTTCTTC; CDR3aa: CASSVSRDRRYNEQFF
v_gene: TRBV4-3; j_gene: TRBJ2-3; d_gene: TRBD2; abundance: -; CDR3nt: TGCGCCAGCAGCCAGGGGACTAGCGTCACAGATACGCAGTATTTT; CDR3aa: CASSQGTSVTDTQYF
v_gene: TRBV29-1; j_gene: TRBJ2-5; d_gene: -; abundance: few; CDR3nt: TGCAGCGTTGAAGGGGTCCAGGGAGATTATCAAGAGGCCCAGTACTTC; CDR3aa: CSVEGVQGDYQEAQYF
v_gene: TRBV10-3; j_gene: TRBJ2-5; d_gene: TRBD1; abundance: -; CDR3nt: TGTGCCATCAGTGAGACTGGGACAGCCCAAGAGACCCAGTACTTC; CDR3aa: CAISETGTAQETQYF
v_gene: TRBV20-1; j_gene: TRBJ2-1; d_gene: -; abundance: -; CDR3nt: TGCAGTGCCTCGGGGCTGAAAGCGGGTGAGCAGTTCTTC; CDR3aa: CSASGLKAGEQFF
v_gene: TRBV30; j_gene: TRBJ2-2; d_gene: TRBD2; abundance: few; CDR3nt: TGTGCCGGAGGGGGACTAGGAATTTTCGGGGAGCTGTTTTTT; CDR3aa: CAGGGLGIFGELFF
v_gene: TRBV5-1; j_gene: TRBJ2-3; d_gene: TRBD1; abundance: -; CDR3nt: TGCGCCAGCAGCATCGGGACAGAGGAGGATACGCAGTATTTT; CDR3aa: CASSIGTEEDTQYF
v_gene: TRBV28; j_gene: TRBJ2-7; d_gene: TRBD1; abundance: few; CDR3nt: TGTGCCAGCAGTCCCTACTTACTGACAGGGAACGAGCAGTACTTC; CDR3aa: CASSPYLLTGNEQYF
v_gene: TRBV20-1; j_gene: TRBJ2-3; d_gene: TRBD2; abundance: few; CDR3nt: TGCAGTGCCCGGACTAGCGGGAGTTCAGATACGCAGTATTTT; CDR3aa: CSARTSGSSDTQYF
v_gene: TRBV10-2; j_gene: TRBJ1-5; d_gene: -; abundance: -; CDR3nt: TGCGCCAGCAGTGAAATCACTGGGGGAGACCGGGGGTCTCAGCCCCAGCATTTT; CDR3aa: CASSEITGGDRGSQPQHF
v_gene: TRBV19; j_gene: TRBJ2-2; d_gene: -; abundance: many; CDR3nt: TGTGCCAGTACTCTTTACACCGGGGAGCTGTTTTTT; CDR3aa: CASTLYTGELFF
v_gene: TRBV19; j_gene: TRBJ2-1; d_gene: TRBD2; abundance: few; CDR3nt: TGTGCCAGTAGGCCCGGGACTAGCGGGTGGAATGAGCAGTTCTTC; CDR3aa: CASRPGTSGWNEQFF
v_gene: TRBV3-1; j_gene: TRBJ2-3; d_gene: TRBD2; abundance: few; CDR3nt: TGTGCCAGCAGCCAAAATAGGGGACGGGAGGGCCGGGTTCGGTCGAATACGCAGTATTTT; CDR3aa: CASSQNRGREGRVRSNTQYF
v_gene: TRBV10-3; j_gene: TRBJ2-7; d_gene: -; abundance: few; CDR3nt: TGTGCCATCAGCCTACAGGGTTCCTACGAGCAGTACTTC; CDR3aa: CAISLQGSYEQYF
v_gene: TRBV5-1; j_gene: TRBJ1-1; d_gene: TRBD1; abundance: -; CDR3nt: TGCGCCAGCAGCTTGGACGGACAGGAGATCCGTGGGGCTTTCTTT; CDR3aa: CASSLDGQEIRGAFF
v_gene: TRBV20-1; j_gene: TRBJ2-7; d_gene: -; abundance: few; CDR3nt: TGCAGTGCTAGAGATCGTTTTGGCAGGGCGGCGTACGAGCAGTACTTC; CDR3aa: CSARDRFGRAAYEQYF
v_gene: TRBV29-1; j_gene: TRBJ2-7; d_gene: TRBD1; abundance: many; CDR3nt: TGCAGCGTAGCCGGGACAGCCGAGTTAGACTACGAGCAGTACTTC; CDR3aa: CSVAGTAELDYEQYF